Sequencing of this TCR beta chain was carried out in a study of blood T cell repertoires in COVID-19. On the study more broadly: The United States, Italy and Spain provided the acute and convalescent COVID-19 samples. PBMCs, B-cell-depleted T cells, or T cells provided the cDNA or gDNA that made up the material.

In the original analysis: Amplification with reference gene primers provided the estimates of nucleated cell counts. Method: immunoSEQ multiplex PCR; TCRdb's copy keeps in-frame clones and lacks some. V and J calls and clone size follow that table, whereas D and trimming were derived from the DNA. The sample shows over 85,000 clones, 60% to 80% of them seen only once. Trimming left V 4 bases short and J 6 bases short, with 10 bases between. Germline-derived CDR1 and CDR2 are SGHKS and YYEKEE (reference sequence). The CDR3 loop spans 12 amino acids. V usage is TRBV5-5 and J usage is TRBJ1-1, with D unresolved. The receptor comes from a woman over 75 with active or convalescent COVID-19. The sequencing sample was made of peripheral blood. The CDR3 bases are TGTGCCAGCAGCGACGGAGCTGCTGAAGCTTTCTTT. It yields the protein CASSDGAAEAFF.